The next 10 T cell receptor beta chains were all read from a single sample in a study of blood T cell repertoires in COVID-19. Sequenced by immunoSEQ multiplex PCR; TCRdb stores in-frame clones only, minus some. The sample carries approximately 150,000 clones, about 88% recorded once. Sequencing was carried out using PBMCs or T cells enriched from blood (not recorded which). These receptors originate from a human donor with acute COVID-19. The donor label of this sample is uncertain.

J is TRBJ2-6 and V is TRBV5-1; D gene uncertain. The CDR3 length is 16 residues. Trimming removed 0 bases at V and 0 bases at J, with 7 bases between. Germline V CDR1 and CDR2: SGHRS, YFSETQ. CDR3 sequence reads: CASSLDRTSGANVLTF. The CDR3 DNA follows: TGCGCCAGCAGCTTGGACAGAACCTCTGGGGCCAACGTCCTGACTTTC.

The J gene is TRBJ2-3, the V gene TRBV5-4; TRBD2 might be the D (7 bases). This CDR3 spans 15 amino acids. V lost 0 bases to trimming and J lost 4 bases, with 12 bases between them. From germline, CDR1 is SGHNT and CDR2 YYREEE (reference sequence). CDR3 sequence: CASSLEGGIADTQYF. CDR3 bases: TGTGCCAGCAGCTTGGAGGGGGGGATCGCAGATACGCAGTATTTT.

This chain connects TRBV5-1 to TRBJ2-7, with TRBD1 matching 7 bases. The CDR3 has 15 amino acids. V lost 0 bases, J lost 0 bases, and 3 bases stayed unmatched. In germline, CDR1 is SGHRS, CDR2 YFSETQ. CDR3 nucleotides: TGCGCCAGCAGCTTGGGAGGGGGCCCCTCCTACGAGCAGTACTTC. As protein: CASSLGGGPSYEQYF.

J is TRBJ2-5 and V is TRBV2; TRBD1 matches 10 bases. The junction had 7 bases not matched to a gene; V was cut back by 6 bases and J by 3 bases. The CDR3 is made up of 15 amino acids. Germline V lookup: CDR1 SNHLY, CDR2 FYNNEI. The chain's CDR3 is CASRKPGQGEETQYF. The CDR3 DNA reads TGTGCCAGCAGAAAACCCGGACAGGGGGAAGAGACCCAGTACTTC. Full variable domain (remainder filled in from reference TRBV2 and TRBJ2-5): EPEVTQTPSHQVTQMGQEVILRCVPISNHLYFYWYRQILGQKVEFLVSFYNNEISEKSEIFDDQFSVERPDGSNFTLKIRSTKLEDSAMYFCASRKPGQGEETQYFGPGTRLLVL.

This chain connects TRBV18 to TRBJ2-2; tentatively, D is TRBD2 (5 bases). This CDR3 has 14 residues. Germline V gene lookup returns CDR1 KGHSH and CDR2 LQKENI. Trimming stripped 0 bases from V and 10 bases from J, with 12 bases between. The DNA of the CDR3 is TGTGCCAGCTCACCACCCGTCGGGAAAGAGGAGCTGTTTTTT. Translation gives CASSPPVGKEELFF.

This sequence joins TRBV19 and TRBJ2-3; 10 bases fit TRBD2. This CDR3 is built from 15 residues. Germline V CDR1 and CDR2: LNHDA, SQIVND (reference sequence). With V trimmed by 3 bases and J by 6 bases, 6 bases remained unmatched. CDR3 bases: TGTGCCAGTAGTATCCGGACTAGCGGTCCGGATACGCAGTATTTT. Its translation is CASSIRTSGPDTQYF.

The chain combines TRBV4-1 with TRBJ1-5; D is unresolved. Per germline, CDR1 MGHRA and CDR2 YSYEKL. The V gene lost 2 bases and the J gene lost 5 bases, with 13 bases spanning the gap. This CDR3 spans 15 amino acids. CDR3 residues: CASSQSWGADQPQHF. The CDR3 coding sequence is TGCGCCAGCAGCCAAAGCTGGGGAGCCGATCAGCCCCAGCATTTT.

This chain links TRBV7-2 with TRBJ2-7, with D possibly matching TRBD2 (6 bases). Per germline, CDR1 SGHTA and CDR2 FQGNSA. The ends were cut back, 10 bases at V and 6 bases at J, with 22 bases in the middle. The CDR3 covers 14 residues. The CDR3 here is CATHRDGGQGEQYF. In nucleotides, the CDR3 is TGTGCCACCCATCGCGACGGGGGTCAGGGCGAGCAGTACTTC. The full variable domain, completed using reference TRBV7-2 and TRBJ2-7, is GAGVSQSPSNKVTEKGKDVELRCDPISGHTALYWYRQSLGQGLEFLIYFQGNSAPDKSGLPSDRFSAERTGGSVSTLTIQRTQQEDSAVYLCATHRDGGQGEQYFGPGTRLTVT.

The sample holds one count of this clone. The chain recombines TRBV7-2 with TRBJ2-7, with 11 bases aligning to TRBD1. V shed 11 bases and J 3 bases; nucleotides not matched to a gene: 3. Germline CDR1 and CDR2: SGHTA and FQGNSA. This CDR3 contains 12 residues. The CDR3 loop reads CASGTGGYEQYF. As DNA, the CDR3 is TGTGCCTCCGGGACAGGGGGCTACGAGCAGTACTTC.

This clone came up a few times. V usage is TRBV9 and J usage is TRBJ1-2; a possible D gene is TRBD1 (6 bases). The CDR3 is 13 residues long. Trimming took off 3 bases at V and 5 bases at J, with 11 bases between the two ends. Per germline, CDR1 SGDLS and CDR2 YYNGEE. The CDR3 loop reads CASSERDTYGYTF. The CDR3, as DNA: TGTGCCAGCAGCGAGAGGGACACGTATGGCTACACCTTC. Based on the CDR3 plus reference TRBV9 and TRBJ1-2, the full variable domain is DSGVTQTPKHLITATGQRVTLRCSPRSGDLSVYWYQQSLDQGLQFLIQYYNGEERAKGNILERFSAQQFPDLHSELNLSSLELGDSALYFCASSERDTYGYTFGSGTRLTVV.